This TCR beta chain was profiled in a study of beta chain features in type 1 diabetes. Study observations and caveats: There was a moderate but significant shortening of TCRB CDR3s in all four CD4+ subsets of Type 1 diabetes patients. Sampled from patients, naive, central memory and Treg TCRB repertoires appeared more similar than those sampled from healthy donors.

A remark on this clone: Its antigen is currently unknown.

cDNA synthesis used the whole RNA isolate, giving expressed TCRB sequences. About 3.9 million reads on average were seen across naive, central memory and regulatory T cell samples. Here immunoSEQ multiplex PCR was the method, and the copy in TCRdb shows in-frame clones only, minus some. Counted here are about 370,000 clones, around 9.6% occurring once; the ten biggest clones make up roughly 0.6%. The CDR3 is 12 residues long. Germline assignment: CDR1 SNHLY and CDR2 FYNNEI. Trimming pared 10 bases from V and 4 bases from J, leaving 11 bases between. The rearrangement joins TRBV2 to TRBJ1-5, with unresolved D. Sequencing input: central memory CD4+ T cells from blood. The clonotype comes from a man in his thirties or forties with type 1 diabetes. The CDR3 sequence is CATSFSNQPQHF. The CDR3 coding sequence is TGTGCCACAAGTTTTAGTAATCAGCCCCAGCATTTT.